The 32 T cell receptor beta chains given below trace back to one sample, sequenced in a study of T cell responses to AZD1222 COVID-19 vaccine. This table comes from immunoSEQ multiplex PCR, and its TCRdb copy is limited to in-frame clones, with some not included. This sample has 15,000 to 20,000 clones, with roughly 89% found just once. The source was peripheral blood, collected 28 days after the second AZD1222 dose. Receptors were obtained from an adult who received the AZD1222 COVID-19 vaccine.

The CDR3 spells CASSPRFGELFF. The CDR3, as DNA: TGTGCCAGCAGCCCCCGTTTCGGGGAGCTGTTTTTT. The chain combines TRBV6-5 with TRBJ2-2, with D hard to call. V shed 6 bases and J shed 7 bases, with 9 bases lying between them. This CDR3 has 12 amino acids. Per the germline V gene, CDR1 is MNHEY and CDR2 is SVGAGI.

V usage is TRBV27 and J usage is TRBJ2-1; 7 positions match TRBD2. V dropped 8 bases and J dropped 10; count of bases not matched to a gene: 17. This CDR3 is 15 amino acids long. Germline V gene lookup returns CDR1 MNHEY and CDR2 SMNVEV (reference sequence). The CDR3 loop reads CASAPTASGAGEQFF. For the CDR3, the DNA is TGTGCCAGCGCCCCCACCGCTAGCGGAGCGGGGGAGCAGTTCTTC.

The genes are TRBV2 and TRBJ1-5; D may be TRBD1 (5 bases). The length of the CDR3 is 13 residues. V was shortened by 7 bases and J by 5 bases, with 12 bases between the two germline ends. The germline gives CDR1 SNHLY, CDR2 FYNNEI. The CDR3 region is CASMRRADQPQHF. CDR3 nucleotides: TGTGCCAGCATGCGCAGGGCGGATCAGCCCCAGCATTTT.

The chain is built from TRBV29-1 and TRBJ2-7; D possibly uses TRBD1 or TRBD2 (5 bases each). The germline CDR1 and CDR2 sequences are SQVTM and ANQGSEA. The CDR3 totals 12 residues. V lost 4 bases and J lost 0, with 7 bases in between. The CDR3 bases are TGCAGCGTTGGAGGGGCCTCCTACGAGCAGTACTTC. Its protein is CSVGGASYEQYF.

V gene TRBV10-1 combines with J gene TRBJ2-1, with D tentatively TRBD2 (5 bases). Germline CDR1 and CDR2: WNHNN and SYGVQD (reference sequence). Between the trimmed V and J ends, which lost 6 bases and 13 bases, there was a span of 19 bases. CDR3 length: 13 amino acids. CDR3 in amino acids: CASRADSTNPQFF. The CDR3 DNA reads TGCGCCAGCAGGGCGGACTCGACCAACCCTCAGTTCTTC.

This clone was seen a single time. V gene TRBV7-2 combines with J gene TRBJ1-2; D perhaps matches TRBD1 (5 bases). The CDR3 runs to 14 residues. V was clipped by 5 bases and J by 8 bases, with 18 bases between them. Germline CDR1 and CDR2: SGHTA and FQGNSA. In nucleotides, the CDR3 is TGTGCCAGCAGCCCGACCGGGACCCAGGGCGGCTACACCTTC. It is translated as CASSPTGTQGGYTF.

The gene calls are TRBV27 and TRBJ1-4; no firm D call. V lost 4 bases and J 7 bases, leaving 16 bases between the germline ends. In germline, CDR1 is MNHEY, CDR2 SMNVEV (reference sequence). The CDR3 is 15 amino acids. Here the CDR3 reads CASSSWVTGIEKLFF. DNA of the CDR3: TGTGCCAGCAGTTCCTGGGTGACGGGTATTGAAAAACTGTTTTTT. The variable domain in full, with the rest retrieved from reference TRBV27 and TRBJ1-4, is EAQVTQNPRYLITVTGKKLTVTCSQNMNHEYMSWYRQDPGLGLRQIYYSMNVEVTDKGDVPEGYKVSRKEKRNFPLILESPSPNQTSLYFCASSSWVTGIEKLFFGSGTQLSVL.

The chain joins TRBV28 to TRBJ1-2, with D tentatively TRBD1 (6 bases). Germline V gene data show CDR1 as MDHEN and CDR2 as SYDVKM. Trimming removed 6 bases at V and 7 bases at J, with 18 bases between. There are 14 residues in the CDR3. CDR3 bases: TGTGCCAGCAGCTCCCCGCCGGGACACCGTGGCTACACCTTC. This codes for CASSSPPGHRGYTF.

This chain uses TRBV5-8 with TRBJ2-1, with 14 bases identical to TRBD2. The junction had 9 bases not matched to a gene; V was cut back by 4 bases and J by 9 bases. Germline loops: CDR1 SGHTS, CDR2 YDEGEE. The CDR3 spans 16 residues. This CDR3 is CASSPRLAGGFGEQFF. In DNA form, the CDR3 reads TGTGCCAGCAGCCCCAGACTAGCGGGGGGGTTTGGTGAGCAGTTCTTC. Combining the CDR3 with reference TRBV5-8 and TRBJ2-1 gives the whole variable domain EAGVTQSPTHLIKTRGQQATLRCSPISGHTSVYWYQQALGLGLQFLLWYDEGEERNRGNFPPRFSGRQFPNYSSELNVNALELEDSALYLCASSPRLAGGFGEQFFGPGTRLTVL.

The gene calls are TRBV7-3 and TRBJ2-1, with TRBD1 matching 7 bases. Germline values: CDR1 SGHTA, CDR2 FQGTGA. CDR3 size: 14 residues. The junction had 3 bases not matched to a gene; V was cut back by 1 base and J by 6 bases. The CDR3 nucleotides read TGTGCCAGCAGCTTAATGCCAGGGGGCAATGAGCAGTTCTTC. Translating gives CASSLMPGGNEQFF. The entire variable domain, with the rest obtained from reference TRBV7-3 and TRBJ2-1, is as follows: GAGVSQTPSNKVTEKGKYVELRCDPISGHTALYWYRQSLGQGPEFLIYFQGTGAADDSGLPNDRFFAVRPEGSVSTLKIQRTERGDSAVYLCASSLMPGGNEQFFGPGTRLTVL.

J is TRBJ2-5 and V is TRBV9; 9 bases align to TRBD2. V trimming: 3 bases; J trimming: 6 bases; junction bases outside the gene matches: 6. CDR3 length equals 14 residues. Germline V gene sequence: CDR1 SGDLS, CDR2 YYNGEE. The CDR3 spells CASSGASGEKTQYF. CDR3 bases: TGTGCCAGCAGCGGGGCTAGCGGGGAGAAGACCCAGTACTTC.

In its sample, this clone was seen once. The chain recombines TRBV3-1 (or the pseudogene TRBV3-2) with TRBJ1-1; D is unclear. Germline V gene data show CDR1 as LGHDT and CDR2 as YNNKEL (reference sequence). Between the trimmed V and J ends, which lost 0 bases and 3 bases, there was a span of 11 bases. The CDR3 length is 15 residues. The CDR3 DNA reads TGTGCCAGCAGCCAAGAATATGACGCGGACACTGAAGCTTTCTTT. Protein product: CASSQEYDADTEAFF.

This rearrangement joins TRBV2 to TRBJ1-1; D gene uncertain. Trimming left V 0 bases short and J 9 bases short, with 8 bases between. The CDR3 is made up of 12 amino acids. Germline-derived CDR1 and CDR2 are SNHLY and FYNNEI. The CDR3, as DNA: TGTGCCAGCAGTGAAGCGCTTTCCCAAGCTTTCTTT. Translating gives CASSEALSQAFF.

This chain joins TRBV6-6 and TRBJ2-7, with 9 positions matching TRBD1. The CDR3 runs to 15 residues. Germline loops: CDR1 MNHNY, CDR2 SVGAGI (reference sequence). With V trimmed by 5 bases and J by 3 bases, 8 bases remained unmatched. CDR3 loop: CASSDGTGRDYEQYV. CDR3 coding DNA: TGTGCCAGCAGTGACGGGACAGGGAGGGACTACGAGCAGTACGTC.

This rearrangement joins TRBV4-1 to TRBJ2-3, with D possibly matching TRBD1 (6 bases). The CDR3 has 15 residues. V was cut by 4 bases and J by 4 bases, with 15 bases left in between. CDR1 and CDR2 (germline): MGHRA, YSYEKL. The CDR3 loop reads CASSRQGQLADTQYF. In DNA, the CDR3 is TGCGCCAGCAGCCGGCAGGGGCAGTTAGCAGATACGCAGTATTTT.

This chain uses TRBV7-8 with TRBJ2-7, with D possibly matching TRBD2 (6 bases). The CDR3 has 14 residues. Germline CDR1 is SGHVS and CDR2 is FQNEAQ. Trimming shortened V by 1 base and J by 1 base, and 8 bases separated the two germline ends. The CDR3 coding sequence is TGTGCCAGCAGCTTAGGGCGGGGATCCTACGAGCAGTACGTC. As protein: CASSLGRGSYEQYV.

The rearrangement joins TRBV5-1 to TRBJ1-5, with no clear D. Looked up from germline, CDR1 is SGHRS and CDR2 is YFSETQ. This CDR3 has 13 residues. V was cut by 4 bases and J by 7 bases, with 12 bases left in between. Here the CDR3 reads CASSTRTGQPQHF. CDR3 DNA sequence: TGCGCCAGCAGCACAAGGACCGGGCAGCCCCAGCATTTT.

The chain is built from TRBV6-4 and TRBJ2-7, with 7 bases that match TRBD2. The CDR3 is made up of 15 amino acids. Germline V lookup: CDR1 MRHNA, CDR2 SNTAGT. The V segment lost 8 bases and the J segment 2 bases; nucleotides outside the gene matches: 12. CDR3 in amino acids: CASPRPGTTTYEQYF. CDR3 nucleotides: TGTGCCAGCCCGCGACCCGGGACTACGACCTACGAGCAGTACTTC.

The V gene is TRBV5-6, the J gene TRBJ2-7; D unclear. This CDR3 is built from 14 residues. The germline V gene has CDR1 SGHDT and CDR2 YYEEEE. With 0 bases removed from V and 9 bases from J, the gap between germline ends came to 16 bases. The CDR3 spells CASSLGGPQVGQYF. The CDR3 nucleotides read TGTGCCAGCAGCTTGGGCGGTCCCCAAGTCGGGCAGTACTTC.

The rearrangement joins TRBV5-1 to TRBJ1-5, with D unresolved. CDR3 length: 14 residues. CDR1 is SGHRS and CDR2 is YFSETQ in the germline V gene. Deletions cut 4 bases from V and 2 bases from J, with 10 bases between. The CDR3, as DNA: TGCGCCAGCAGCCCCAGTGGGGGCAATCAGCCCCAGCATTTT. Amino acids: CASSPSGGNQPQHF.

The chain joins TRBV18 to TRBJ2-1; 7 nucleotides match TRBD1. CDR1 KGHSH and CDR2 LQKENI come from the germline V gene. This CDR3 is built from 15 residues. V lost 3 bases, J lost 3 bases, and 5 bases stayed unmatched. The CDR3 sequence is CASSPAQGFYNEQFF. The CDR3 DNA follows: TGTGCCAGCTCACCGGCACAGGGGTTCTACAATGAGCAGTTCTTC.

This clone was detected once. The gene calls are TRBV7-8 and TRBJ2-5; 11 bases line up with TRBD1. The CDR3 is 14 residues long. CDR1 is SGHVS and CDR2 is FQNEAQ in the germline V gene. V was clipped by 3 bases and J by 4 bases; unmatched bases: 1. The CDR3 DNA reads as TGTGCCAGCAGCTTCGGGACAGGGGGAGAGACCCAGTACTTC. It codes for CASSFGTGGETQYF.

This clone appeared a single time. The chain has TRBV6-5 and TRBJ2-1, with D tentatively TRBD1 (5 bases). V lost 4 bases, J lost 9 bases, and 10 bases lay in between. Looked up from germline, CDR1 is MNHEY and CDR2 is SVGAGI. The CDR3 is 12 residues long. Here the CDR3 DNA reads TGTGCCAGCAGTTCCCAGACAGCTGAGCAGTTCTTC. This translates into CASSSQTAEQFF.

This sequence joins TRBV2 and TRBJ2-5; TRBD2 matches at 13 bases. CDR3 length: 13 amino acids. V was clipped by 6 bases and J by 13 bases; unmatched bases: 8. CDR1 SNHLY and CDR2 FYNNEI come from the germline V gene. The CDR3: CASSLTSGGQGYF. The CDR3, as DNA: TGTGCCAGCAGCTTGACTAGCGGGGGGCAGGGGTACTTC. Full variable domain (rest looked up from reference TRBV2 and TRBJ2-5): EPEVTQTPSHQVTQMGQEVILRCVPISNHLYFYWYRQILGQKVEFLVSFYNNEISEKSEIFDDQFSVERPDGSNFTLKIRSTKLEDSAMYFCASSLTSGGQGYFGPGTRLLVL.

The chain combines TRBV3-1 (or the pseudogene TRBV3-2) with TRBJ2-5; D remains unclear. The germline V gene encodes CDR1 LGHDT and CDR2 YNNKEL (reference sequence). This CDR3 is 14 amino acids long. Trimming took 4 bases from V and 1 from J, leaving 10 bases between them. CDR3 nucleotide sequence: TGTGCCAGCAGCCGCGTCGAGTCCCAAGAGACCCAGTACTTC. Amino acid sequence: CASSRVESQETQYF.

This clone was detected once. The CDR3 bases are TGTGCCAGCAGCCCCCGGACTAGCGGTGAGACCCAGTACTTC. As protein: CASSPRTSGETQYF. The V call is TRBV11-2, the J call TRBJ2-5, with TRBD2 identical over 10 bases. The J segment lost 5 bases and the V segment lost 5 bases, leaving 5 bases of the junction unmatched. Germline V gives CDR1 SGHAT, CDR2 FQNNGV. The CDR3 sequence is 14 residues long. The full variable domain, with the rest looked up from reference TRBV11-2 and TRBJ2-5, is EAGVAQSPRYKIIEKRQSVAFWCNPISGHATLYWYQQILGQGPKLLIQFQNNGVVDDSQLPKDRFSAERLKGVDSTLKIQPAKLEDSAVYLCASSPRTSGETQYFGPGTRLLVL.

The chain has TRBV4-1 and TRBJ2-1; perhaps TRBD2 as D (6 bases). The CDR3 is 17 residues long. The V end was cut by 0 bases, the J end by 10 bases, with 22 bases between. From germline, CDR1 is MGHRA and CDR2 YSYEKL. The CDR3 reads CASSQDLSGAPTREQFF. In nucleotides, the CDR3 is TGCGCCAGCAGCCAAGATCTCTCGGGAGCCCCTACAAGGGAGCAGTTCTTC.

The chain joins TRBV28 to TRBJ2-2, with no clear D. Looked up from germline, CDR1 is MDHEN and CDR2 is SYDVKM. The germline V and J ends were trimmed by 2 bases and 4 bases, with 14 bases remaining between them. The CDR3 totals 16 residues. CDR3 loop: CASSLVRPRGTGELFF. The DNA for the CDR3 is TGTGCCAGCAGTTTAGTCAGGCCCCGAGGCACCGGGGAGCTGTTTTTT.

The J gene is TRBJ2-5, the V gene TRBV2; tentatively, D is TRBD1 or TRBD2 (6 bases each). From germline, CDR1 is SNHLY and CDR2 FYNNEI. Trimming cost V 7 bases and J 4 bases, with 16 bases left between them. This CDR3 spans 14 amino acids. This chain's CDR3 is CASKGGDPLETQYF. As DNA, the CDR3 is TGTGCCAGCAAGGGGGGAGACCCCCTAGAGACCCAGTACTTC.

The chain joins TRBV5-6 to TRBJ2-6, with D hard to call. This CDR3 comprises 14 residues. Trimming removed 4 bases at V and 0 bases at J, with 5 bases between. Germline values: CDR1 SGHDT, CDR2 YYEEEE. The CDR3 coding sequence is TGTGCCAGCAGCCCGAGCTCTGGGGCCAACGTCCTGACTTTC. Protein sequence: CASSPSSGANVLTF.

CDR3 nucleotide sequence: TGTGCCAGCAGCTTGCAGGGAAACTATGGCTACACCTTC. Its translation: CASSLQGNYGYTF. The chain links TRBV5-4 to TRBJ1-2; D possibly corresponds to TRBD1 (5 bases). The CDR3 extends over 13 amino acids. CDR1 is SGHNT, CDR2 YYREEE, per germline (reference sequence). V lost 1 base to trimming and J lost 2 bases, with 6 bases between them. The entire variable domain, with the rest obtained from reference TRBV5-4 and TRBJ1-2, is as follows: ETGVTQSPTHLIKTRGQQVTLRCSSQSGHNTVSWYQQALGQGPQFIFQYYREEENGRGNFPPRFSGLQFPNYSSELNVNALELDDSALYLCASSLQGNYGYTFGSGTRLTVV.

The chain joins TRBV5-1 to TRBJ1-2, with 9 positions matching TRBD1. V lost 3 bases, J lost 9 bases, and 3 bases stayed unmatched. This CDR3 contains 12 residues. Germline CDR1 reads SGHRS; CDR2 reads YFSETQ. CDR3 coding DNA: TGCGCCAGCAGCTCCGGGACAGGGAGCTACACCTTC. It codes for CASSSGTGSYTF.